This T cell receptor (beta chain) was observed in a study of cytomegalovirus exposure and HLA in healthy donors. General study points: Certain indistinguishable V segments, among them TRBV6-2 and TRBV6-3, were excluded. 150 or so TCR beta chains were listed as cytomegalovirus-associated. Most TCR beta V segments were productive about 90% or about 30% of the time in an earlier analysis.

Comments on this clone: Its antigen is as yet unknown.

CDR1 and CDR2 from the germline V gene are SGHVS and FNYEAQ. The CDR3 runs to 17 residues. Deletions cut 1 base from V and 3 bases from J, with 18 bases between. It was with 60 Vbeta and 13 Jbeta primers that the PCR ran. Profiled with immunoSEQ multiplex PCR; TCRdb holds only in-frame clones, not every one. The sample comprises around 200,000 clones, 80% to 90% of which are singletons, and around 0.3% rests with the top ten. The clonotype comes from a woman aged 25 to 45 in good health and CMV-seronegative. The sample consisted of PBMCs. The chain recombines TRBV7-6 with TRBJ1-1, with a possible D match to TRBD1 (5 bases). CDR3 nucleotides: TGTGCCAGCAGCTTAGTATTTACAGGAAAGGCGGACACTGAAGCTTTCTTT. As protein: CASSLVFTGKADTEAFF.